A selection of T cell receptor beta chains follows, all from one sample in a study of PD-L1 blockade in urothelial cancer. TCRdb keeps only in-frame clones here, not all; method: immunoSEQ multiplex PCR. The sample shows 25,000 to 35,000 clones, roughly 83% of them seen only once. The sequencing used PBMCs, collected around atezolizumab (anti-PD-L1) treatment. The receptors stem from a man aged 70 or older with urothelial cancer. The CDR3 runs from the conserved cysteine through the conserved F or W. D genes are given only for firm matches. The size field is filled for only some rows; it gives once, few, many or a size class.

TRBV12-5,13,-,-,TRBJ2-6,CASFRSGANVLTF,TGTGCTAGTTTCAGGTCTGGGGCCAACGTCCTGACTTTC
TRBV9,13,TRBD2,-,TRBJ2-3,CASSVAAGDTQYF,TGTGCCAGCAGCGTAGCAGCGGGGGATACGCAGTATTTT
TRBV7-2,14,TRBD2,-,TRBJ2-5,CASRDGGAGETQYF,TGTGCCAGCAGGGACGGGGGGGCCGGAGAGACCCAGTACTTC
TRBV28,14,TRBD1,-,TRBJ1-2,CASGLGTGKGGYTF,TGTGCCAGCGGGCTAGGGACAGGGAAAGGTGGCTACACCTTC
TRBV7-2,14,-,-,TRBJ2-3,CASSFSRPTDTQYF,TGTGCCAGCAGCTTTTCTAGACCCACAGATACGCAGTATTTT
TRBV11-3,14,-,-,TRBJ2-7,CASSLGGLHYEQYF,TGTGCCAGCAGCTTAGGGGGACTCCACTACGAGCAGTACTTC
TRBV7-9,14,-,-,TRBJ1-4,CASSLGREDEKLFF,TGTGCCAGCAGCTTAGGAAGGGAGGATGAAAAACTGTTTTTT
TRBV13,18,-,-,TRBJ1-4,CASSSSPGTPATNEKLFF,TGTGCCAGCAGCTCATCGCCCGGGACACCGGCAACTAATGAAAAACTGTTTTTT
TRBV7-9,18,TRBD1,-,TRBJ1-6,CASRSGQGAGSYNSPLHF,TGTGCCAGCAGATCGGGACAGGGGGCAGGCTCCTATAATTCACCCCTCCACTTT
TRBV19,17,TRBD2,once,TRBJ2-1,CASSIPLAGYSYNEQFF,TGTGCCAGTAGTATCCCCCTAGCGGGATACTCCTACAATGAGCAGTTCTTC
TRBV7-2,12,-,few,TRBJ2-5,CASSLSGETQYF,TGTGCCAGCAGCTTAAGTGGCGAGACCCAGTACTTC
TRBV5-4,13,TRBD1,-,TRBJ1-2,CASSPRQGYGYTF,TGTGCCAGCAGCCCGAGACAGGGCTATGGCTACACCTTC
TRBV5-1,15,-,few,TRBJ2-1,CASSLAAGLVDEQFF,TGCGCCAGCAGCTTGGCGGCAGGCCTTGTCGATGAGCAGTTCTTC
TRBV9,15,TRBD1,-,TRBJ1-1,CASSVRTGADTEAFF,TGTGCCAGCAGCGTTAGGACAGGGGCGGACACTGAAGCTTTCTTT
TRBV7-9,14,TRBD2,-,TRBJ2-7,CASSWTSDNYEQYF,TGTGCCAGCAGCTGGACTAGCGACAACTACGAGCAGTACTTC
TRBV19,15,TRBD2,-,TRBJ2-3,CASSLTSGRADTQYF,TGTGCCAGTAGTTTGACTAGCGGGAGGGCAGATACGCAGTATTTT
TRBV5-6,15,TRBD1,few,TRBJ1-3,CASSQTGGGGNTIYF,TGTGCCAGCAGCCAAACAGGGGGCGGTGGAAACACCATATATTTT
TRBV4-1,16,TRBD2,-,TRBJ2-7,CASSQRLAGSSYEQYF,TGCGCCAGCAGCCAAAGACTAGCGGGCAGCTCCTACGAGCAGTACTTC
TRBV7-9,15,TRBD1,-,TRBJ1-4,CASSFHQGGNEKLFF,TGTGCCAGCAGCTTTCACCAGGGGGGTAATGAAAAACTGTTTTTT
TRBV2,14,-,-,TRBJ1-5,CASATGTRNQPQHF,TGTGCCAGCGCCACCGGGACACGCAATCAGCCCCAGCATTTT
TRBV7-3,16,-,-,TRBJ2-6,CASSPQRTAGANVLTF,TGTGCCAGCAGCCCCCAGAGGACAGCCGGGGCCAACGTCCTGACTTTC
TRBV5-1,16,TRBD1,-,TRBJ2-7,CASSLNRGTGGHEQYF,TGCGCCAGCAGCCTAAACCGCGGGACAGGGGGCCACGAGCAGTACTTC
TRBV30,12,-,few,TRBJ1-2,CAWSPSGYGYTF,TGTGCCTGGAGCCCTAGCGGCTATGGCTACACCTTC
TRBV2,13,TRBD2,-,TRBJ2-3,CASEAGVTDTQYF,TGTGCCAGCGAGGCGGGGGTCACAGATACGCAGTATTTT
TRBV7-3,14,TRBD1,-,TRBJ2-2,CASSSGQGEGELFF,TGTGCCAGCAGCTCAGGACAGGGGGAAGGGGAGCTGTTTTTT
TRBV28,15,-,-,TRBJ1-1,CASSFEFRGGTEAFF,TGTGCCAGCAGTTTTGAGTTTCGGGGGGGAACTGAAGCTTTCTTT
TRBV19,12,-,-,TRBJ1-1,CASKQGNTEAFF,TGTGCCAGTAAGCAGGGCAACACTGAAGCTTTCTTT
TRBV11-3,14,-,-,TRBJ1-1,CASSFYRQDTEAFF,TGTGCCAGCAGCTTTTACAGACAGGACACTGAAGCTTTCTTT
TRBV28,15,-,-,TRBJ1-3,CASSLWGSSGNTIYF,TGTGCCAGCAGTTTATGGGGGAGCTCTGGAAACACCATATATTTT
TRBV4-1,15,-,few,TRBJ1-2,CASSQGPGQPYGYTF,TGCGCCAGCAGCCAAGGCCCGGGACAACCCTATGGCTACACCTTC
TRBV7-8,16,-,-,TRBJ2-2,CASSSRTQQNTGELFF,TGTGCCAGCAGCTCCCGGACTCAGCAGAACACCGGGGAGCTGTTTTTT
TRBV11-3,15,-,-,TRBJ2-7,CASSRTGRGTYEQYF,TGTGCCAGCAGCCGAACAGGCAGGGGAACCTACGAGCAGTACTTC
TRBV4-3,19,-,-,TRBJ2-7,CASSQEGGRAGVGPYEQYF,TGCGCCAGCAGCCAAGAAGGCGGCCGGGCCGGGGTGGGTCCCTACGAGCAGTACTTC
TRBV6-6,16,-,-,TRBJ2-6,CASHKQALSGANVLTF,TGTGCCAGCCATAAACAGGCCCTCTCTGGGGCCAACGTCCTGACTTTC
TRBV6-1,15,TRBD1,-,TRBJ2-7,CASSVGTGGRYEQYF,TGTGCCAGCAGTGTTGGGACAGGGGGCAGGTACGAGCAGTACTTC
TRBV28,14,-,-,TRBJ1-5,CASSEPRRGQPQHF,TGTGCCAGCAGTGAGCCTCGTAGGGGTCAGCCCCAGCATTTT
TRBV11-2,14,-,-,TRBJ1-1,CASSLAPGDTEAFF,TGTGCCAGCAGCTTGGCTCCAGGGGACACTGAAGCTTTCTTT
TRBV7-6,13,-,-,TRBJ2-7,CASSLGQYLEQYF,TGTGCCAGCAGCCTTGGACAGTACCTCGAGCAGTACTTC
TRBV7-9,18,TRBD1,once,TRBJ1-2,CASSLGRKGQGNNYGYTF,TGTGCCAGCAGCTTAGGGAGGAAGGGACAGGGGAATAACTATGGCTACACCTTC
TRBV5-1,15,TRBD1,-,TRBJ1-2,CASSPHQGGGYGYTF,TGCGCCAGCAGTCCTCACCAAGGGGGCGGCTATGGCTACACCTTC
TRBV19,14,TRBD1,-,TRBJ1-1,CASSNHQGDTEAFF,TGTGCCAGTAGCAATCATCAGGGGGACACTGAAGCTTTCTTT
TRBV7-2,14,TRBD1,-,TRBJ1-6,CASSSGQEHSPLHF,TGTGCCAGCAGCTCCGGACAGGAGCATTCACCCCTCCACTTT
TRBV25-1,16,-,-,TRBJ2-2,CASSFTGPPLTGELFF,TGTGCCAGCAGTTTTACAGGGCCCCCGTTGACCGGGGAGCTGTTTTTT
TRBV19,14,TRBD2,-,TRBJ2-1,CASGPGTKYNEQFF,TGTGCCTCAGGGCCAGGGACTAAATACAATGAGCAGTTCTTC
TRBV5-4,15,TRBD1,-,TRBJ2-1,CASSGRDRDHNEQFF,TGTGCCAGCAGCGGCCGGGACAGGGACCACAATGAGCAGTTCTTC
TRBV5-1,16,TRBD1,-,TRBJ2-2,CASSLRGQGNTGELFF,TGCGCCAGCAGCTTGAGGGGACAGGGAAACACCGGGGAGCTGTTTTTT
TRBV6-5,15,-,-,TRBJ1-5,CASSYSGGPNQPQHF,TGTGCCAGCAGTTACTCGGGGGGGCCAAATCAGCCCCAGCATTTT
TRBV5-1,12,TRBD1,-,TRBJ1-2,CASRGQGYGYTF,TGCGCCAGCAGGGGACAGGGCTATGGCTACACCTTC
TRBV16,14,-,-,TRBJ2-7,CASSLGTSIDEQYF,TGTGCCAGCAGCCTGGGGACAAGCATCGACGAGCAGTACTTC
TRBV7-9,13,-,-,TRBJ2-2,CASSFRSNGELFF,TGTGCCAGCAGCTTCCGGTCAAACGGGGAGCTGTTTTTT
TRBV5-3,14,-,-,TRBJ2-7,CARSLEAGSYEQYF,TGTGCCAGAAGCTTGGAGGCAGGGTCCTACGAGCAGTACTTC
TRBV18,14,-,-,TRBJ1-2,CASSPPTGNYGYTF,TGTGCCAGCTCACCCCCGACGGGGAACTATGGCTACACCTTC
TRBV6-5,13,TRBD1,-,TRBJ2-2,CASSNGQAGELFF,TGTGCCAGCAGCAACGGACAGGCTGGGGAGCTGTTTTTT
TRBV6-6,16,TRBD2,-,TRBJ2-3,CASSYVTSGGTDTQYF,TGTGCCAGCAGTTACGTGACTAGCGGGGGCACAGATACGCAGTATTTT
TRBV5-6,16,-,-,TRBJ1-3,CASSLIRGAGGNTIYF,TGTGCCAGCAGCTTGATCAGGGGCGCAGGTGGAAACACCATATATTTT
TRBV7-2,17,TRBD2,-,TRBJ2-3,CASSLGPSGRGADTQYF,TGTGCCAGCAGCTTAGGACCAAGCGGGAGGGGGGCAGATACGCAGTATTTT
TRBV4-3,15,-,-,TRBJ2-2,CASSQDAGGVGELFF,TGCGCCAGCAGCCAAGATGCAGGCGGGGTCGGGGAGCTGTTTTTT